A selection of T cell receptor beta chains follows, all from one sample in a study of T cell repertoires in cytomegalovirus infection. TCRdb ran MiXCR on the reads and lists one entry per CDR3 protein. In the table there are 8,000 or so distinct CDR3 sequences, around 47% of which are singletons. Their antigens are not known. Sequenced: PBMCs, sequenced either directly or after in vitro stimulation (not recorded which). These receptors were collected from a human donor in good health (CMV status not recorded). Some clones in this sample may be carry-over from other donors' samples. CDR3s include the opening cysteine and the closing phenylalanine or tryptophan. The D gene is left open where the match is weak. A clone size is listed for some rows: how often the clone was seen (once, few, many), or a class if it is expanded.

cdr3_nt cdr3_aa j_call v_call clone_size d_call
TGTGCTAGTGGTTTGGTATCGGTAATATGGGCCGTCCCCTACAAAGAACAGTTCTTT CASGLVSVIWAVPYKEQFF TRBJ2-1 TRBV12-5 . .
TGTGCCAGCGGTTTGGTATCGGTAATAGTGGCCGTCCCCTACAATGAGCAGTTCTTC CASGLVSVIVAVPYNEQFF TRBJ2-1 TRBV12-5 . .
TGCGCCAGCCGCCAAGATCGGCTAACGGTTGGCTCCACCTTC CASRQDRLTVGSTF TRBJ1-2 TRBV4-1 . .
TGTGCCAGCAGCACGGACCCCGGAGGAGAAAAACTGTTTTTT CASSTDPGGEKLFF TRBJ1-4 TRBV7-2 many .
TGTGCCAGCTCACCAGGCGGGTTGGAGTGTGAGCAGTTCTTC CASSPGGLECEQFF TRBJ2-1 TRBV18 many .
TGTGTCAGCTCACCAAGGACAGTGTACTCCTCTGGAAACACCATATATTTT CVSSPRTVYSSGNTIYF TRBJ1-3 TRBV18 . .
TGCGCCAGCAGCCGGACCCTGGATGAGCAGTTCTTC CASSRTLDEQFF TRBJ2-1 TRBV5-1 . .
TGTGCCAGCAGCTTATACCAGGGACTTTCCTACGAGCAGTACTTC CASSLYQGLSYEQYF TRBJ2-7 TRBV7-6 few .
TGTGCCAGCAGCACGCCAGGGGGCCACGAGCAGTACTTC CASSTPGGHEQYF TRBJ2-7 TRBV7-9 . TRBD1
TGTGCCAGCAGTGAACAGAGGGACTACGAGCAGTACTTC CASSEQRDYEQYF TRBJ2-7 TRBV6-1 . .
TGCAGTGCTAGACCGGGACTAGCGGGGACCAAAAACATTCAGTACTTC CSARPGLAGTKNIQYF TRBJ2-4 TRBV20-1 . TRBD2
TGTGCAAGTGGTTTTGTAGCGGTAATAGGGGCCGTCCCCTACAATGAGCAGTTCTTC CASGFVAVIGAVPYNEQFF TRBJ2-1 TRBV12-5 . .
TGTGCCAGCAGCCCCGGGGGTTGGCGCACAGATACGCAGTATTTT CASSPGGWRTDTQYF TRBJ2-3 TRBV7-2 many .
TGTGCCGTCCGCCTCAGGGTTTCCAAACAGGGCACTGAAGATTTCTTT CAVRLRVSKQGTEDFF TRBJ1-1 TRBV12-3/TRBV12-4 . .
TGTGCCAGCAGCGGACCATCTAGCGGGCACTACGAGCAGTACTTC CASSGPSSGHYEQYF TRBJ2-7 TRBV5-8 medium-sized TRBD2
TGCGCCAGCAGCCAAGAAAACCAGGCCTATGGCTACACCTTC CASSQENQAYGYTF TRBJ1-2 TRBV4-1 . .
TGTGCCAGCAGTGACTCGATAGGAACAGATACGCAGTATTTT CASSDSIGTDTQYF TRBJ2-3 TRBV6-4 . .
TGTTCAAGCACCTGGACAGGGTTTGGCTACACCTTC CSSTWTGFGYTF TRBJ1-2 TRBV5-5 . TRBD1
TGTGCCAGCAGCTTAGCGTGGGCTAGCGGGAGGACCACAGATACGCAGTATTTT CASSLAWASGRTTDTQYF TRBJ2-3 TRBV7-9 many TRBD2
TGTGCCAGCAGCTTAGGTCGGACAGGGATCGCGAACACCGGGGAGCTGTTTTTT CASSLGRTGIANTGELFF TRBJ2-2 TRBV7-9 . TRBD1
TGTGCCACCAGCAGAGATAGTAGGACAGGGGCATCCTACGAGCAGTACTTC CATSRDSRTGASYEQYF TRBJ2-7 TRBV15 . TRBD1
TGTGCGCTAACTAGCCCTCCATCCTACAATGAGCAGTTCTTC CALTSPPSYNEQFF TRBJ2-1 TRBV6-1 . .
TGTGCCAGCAGCGCGACCGGGACAGGGGTCCTTTTAGACATGAACACTGAAGCTTTCTTT CASSATGTGVLLDMNTEAFF TRBJ1-1 TRBV7-6 . TRBD1
TGCGCCAGCAGCCAAGATCGCGGACTAGTCTACAATGAGCAGTTCTTC CASSQDRGLVYNEQFF TRBJ2-1 TRBV4-1 . TRBD2
TGTGCCAGCAGCTTAAGTTCGGGCGGAGGCGGGGAGCTGTTTTTT CASSLSSGGGGELFF TRBJ2-2 TRBV7-3 many .
TGCGCCAGCAGCCAAGACAGGACCGTTGAAGCTTTCTTT CASSQDRTVEAFF TRBJ1-1 TRBV4-1 few .
TGTGCTAGTGGTTTGGTATCGGTAATGTGGTCCGTCCCCTACAATGAGCAGTTATTC CASGLVSVMWSVPYNEQLF TRBJ2-1 TRBV12-5 . .
TGTGCCAGCAGAAATAGAGTGGGGAATGAAAAACTGTTTTTT CASRNRVGNEKLFF TRBJ1-4 TRBV2 many .
TGTGCCAGCAGTAGGACTAGGGCCTACGAGCAGTACTTC CASSRTRAYEQYF TRBJ2-7 TRBV2 few TRBD2
TGTGCCAGCAGACCTACAGGGGGCTCCTACAATGAGCAGTTCTTC CASRPTGGSYNEQFF TRBJ2-1 TRBV7-3 . TRBD1
TGTGCCAGCAGTGAATTTAGGTCGGACAGCCTCAATCAGCCCCAGCATTTT CASSEFRSDSLNQPQHF TRBJ1-5 TRBV6-1 . .
TGTGCCAGCAGCCCCGGGACAGGGGTATATCAGCCCCAGCATTTT CASSPGTGVYQPQHF TRBJ1-5 TRBV7-2 many TRBD1
TGTGCCAGCAGTCATGATCTCAGTCACCTGGCAGATACGCAGTATTTT CASSHDLSHLADTQYF TRBJ2-3 TRBV6-6 . .
TGTGCCAGCACCCAGACTAGCGGGAGTCACGAGCAGTACTTC CASTQTSGSHEQYF TRBJ2-7 TRBV6-5 . TRBD2
TGTGCCAGCAGCTCCCCGGGACTAGCCTCTGCCTCCTACAATGAGCAGTTCTTC CASSSPGLASASYNEQFF TRBJ2-1 TRBV5-5 . TRBD2
TGTTCCATCAGTGAGTCGGAACAGGTTATTGACGAGACTCGCAATCAGCCCCAGCATTTT CSISESEQVIDETRNQPQHF TRBJ1-5 TRBV10-3 few .
TGTGCCAGCAGCCCCAGGGTTTCCCAACAGGGCACTGAAGCTATCTTT CASSPRVSQQGTEAIF TRBJ1-1 TRBV12-3/TRBV12-4 . .
TGTGCCAGCAGTTACGCTCGGGGTGTCACTGAAGCTTTCTTT CASSYARGVTEAFF TRBJ1-1 TRBV6-2/TRBV6-3 . .
TGTGCCAGCAGCTTATATAGCGGCGGCAGGGCCCACTTT CASSLYSGGRAHF TRBJ1-6 TRBV7-2 . .
TGTGCCAGCAGTTACTCAAGTGCTGGGGCCAACGTCCTGACTTTC CASSYSSAGANVLTF TRBJ2-6 TRBV6-2/TRBV6-3 . .
TGTGCCAGCAGCTTCCATTTTGCTGAAGCTTTCTTT CASSFHFAEAFF TRBJ1-1 TRBV7-9 many .